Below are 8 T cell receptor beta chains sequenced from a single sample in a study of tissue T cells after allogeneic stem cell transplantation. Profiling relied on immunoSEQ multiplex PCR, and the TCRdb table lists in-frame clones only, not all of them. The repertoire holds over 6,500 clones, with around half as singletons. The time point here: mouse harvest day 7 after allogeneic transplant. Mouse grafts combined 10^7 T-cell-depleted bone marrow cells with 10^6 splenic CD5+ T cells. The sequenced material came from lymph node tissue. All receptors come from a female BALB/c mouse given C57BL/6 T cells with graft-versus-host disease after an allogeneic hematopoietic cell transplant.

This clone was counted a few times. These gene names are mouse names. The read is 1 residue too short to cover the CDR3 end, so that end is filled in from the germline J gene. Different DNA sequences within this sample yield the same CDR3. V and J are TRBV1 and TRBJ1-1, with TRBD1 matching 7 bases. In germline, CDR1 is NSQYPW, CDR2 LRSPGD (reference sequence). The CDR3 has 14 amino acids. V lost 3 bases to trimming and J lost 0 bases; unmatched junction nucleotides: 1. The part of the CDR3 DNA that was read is TGCACCTGCAGTGCTGACAGGGCAAACACAGAAGTCTTC. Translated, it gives CTCSADRANTEVF. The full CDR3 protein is CTCSADRANTEVFF. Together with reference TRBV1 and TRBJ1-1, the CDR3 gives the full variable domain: VTLLEQNPRWRLVPRGQAVNLRCILKNSQYPWMSWYQQDLQKQLQWLFTLRSPGDKEVKSLPGADYLATRVTDTELRLQVANMSQGRTLYCTCSADRANTEVFFGKGTRLTVV.

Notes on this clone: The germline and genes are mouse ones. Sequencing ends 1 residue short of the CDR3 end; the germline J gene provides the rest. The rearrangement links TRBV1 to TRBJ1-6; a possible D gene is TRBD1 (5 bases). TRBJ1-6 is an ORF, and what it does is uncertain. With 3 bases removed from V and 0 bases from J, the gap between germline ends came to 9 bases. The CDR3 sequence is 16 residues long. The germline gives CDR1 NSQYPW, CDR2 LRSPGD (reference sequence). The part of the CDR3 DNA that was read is TGCACCTGCAGTGCGGACATCTCTTCCTATAATTCGCCCCTCTAC. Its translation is CTCSADISSYNSPLY. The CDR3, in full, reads CTCSADISSYNSPLYF.

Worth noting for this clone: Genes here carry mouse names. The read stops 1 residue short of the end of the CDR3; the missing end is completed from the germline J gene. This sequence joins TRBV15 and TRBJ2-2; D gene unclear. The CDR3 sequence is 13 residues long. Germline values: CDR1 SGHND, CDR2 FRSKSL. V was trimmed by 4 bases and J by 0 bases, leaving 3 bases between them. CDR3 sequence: CASSSTNTGQLYF. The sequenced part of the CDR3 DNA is TGTGCCAGCAGTTCAACAAACACCGGGCAGCTCTAC.

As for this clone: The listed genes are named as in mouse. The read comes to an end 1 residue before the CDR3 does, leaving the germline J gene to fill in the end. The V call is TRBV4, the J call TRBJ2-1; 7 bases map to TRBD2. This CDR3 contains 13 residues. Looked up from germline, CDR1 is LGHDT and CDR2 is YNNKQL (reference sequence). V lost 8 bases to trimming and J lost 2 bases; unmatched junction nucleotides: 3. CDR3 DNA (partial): TGTGCCAGCGGGCTGGGGGACTATGCTGAGCAGTTC. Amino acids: CASGLGDYAEQF. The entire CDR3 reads CASGLGDYAEQFF.

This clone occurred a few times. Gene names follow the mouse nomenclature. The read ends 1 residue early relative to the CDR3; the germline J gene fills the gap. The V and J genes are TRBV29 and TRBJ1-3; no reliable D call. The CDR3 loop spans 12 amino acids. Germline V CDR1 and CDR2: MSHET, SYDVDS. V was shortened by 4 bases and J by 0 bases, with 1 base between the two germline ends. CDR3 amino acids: CASSYSGNTLYF. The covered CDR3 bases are TGTGCTAGCAGTTATTCTGGAAATACGCTCTAT. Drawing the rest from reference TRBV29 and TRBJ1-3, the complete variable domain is DMKVTQMPRYLIKRMGENVLLECGQDMSHETMYWYRQDPGLGLQLIYISYDVDSNSEGDIPKGYRVSRKKREHFSLILDSAKTNQTSVYFCASSYSGNTLYFGEGSRLIVV.

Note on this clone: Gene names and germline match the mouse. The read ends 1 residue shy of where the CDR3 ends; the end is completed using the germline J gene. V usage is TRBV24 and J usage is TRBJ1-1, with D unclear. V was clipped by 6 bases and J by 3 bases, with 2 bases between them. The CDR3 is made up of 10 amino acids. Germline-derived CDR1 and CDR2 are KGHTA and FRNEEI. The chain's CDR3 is CASRDTEVFF. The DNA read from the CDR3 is TGTGCCAGCAGGGACACAGAAGTCTTC.

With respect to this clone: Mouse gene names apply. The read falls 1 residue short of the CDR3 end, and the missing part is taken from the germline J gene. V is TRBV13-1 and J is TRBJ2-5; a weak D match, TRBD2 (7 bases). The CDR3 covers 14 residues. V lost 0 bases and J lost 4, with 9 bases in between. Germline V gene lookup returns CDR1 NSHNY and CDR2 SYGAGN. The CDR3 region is CASSDGGGEDTQYF. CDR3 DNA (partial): TGTGCCAGCAGTGATGGAGGGGGGGAAGACACCCAGTAC.

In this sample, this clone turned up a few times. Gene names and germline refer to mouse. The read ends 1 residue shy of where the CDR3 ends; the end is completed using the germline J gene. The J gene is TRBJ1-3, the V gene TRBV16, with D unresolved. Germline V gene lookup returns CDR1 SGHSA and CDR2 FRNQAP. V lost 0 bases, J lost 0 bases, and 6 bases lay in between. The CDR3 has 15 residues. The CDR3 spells CASSLEPNSGNTLYF. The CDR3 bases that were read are TGTGCAAGCAGCTTAGAACCTAATTCTGGAAATACGCTCTAT.